The clone carrying this T cell receptor beta chain was detected many times. This CDR3 has 16 amino acids. The germline V gene has CDR1 MNHEY and CDR2 SMNVEV (reference sequence). Between the trimmed V and J ends, which lost 7 bases and 7 bases, there was a span of 25 bases. This record comes from a study of early T cells in non-severe SARS-CoV-2 infection. TCRdb reanalysed the 5' RACE reads using MiXCR and keeps one entry per CDR3 protein. The data hold tens of thousands of distinct CDR3 sequences, with 5% to 6.5% observed a single time. The sequenced sample was whole blood. The clonotype was recovered from an adult who was a healthcare worker with PCR-confirmed SARS-CoV-2 infection or an uninfected control (not recorded which). The chain combines TRBV27 with TRBJ2-5, with D perhaps matching TRBD1 (6 bases). The CDR3: CASTPNSAGDAVTQYF. The CDR3 DNA reads TGTGCCAGCACCCCAAACTCCGCAGGGGATGCGGTGACCCAGTACTTC.